This TCR beta chain came from a study of T cell repertoires in cytomegalovirus infection. Study findings and constraints: Ex vivo responses were dominated by HLA-C-restricted CMV-specific TCR beta clonotypes. Using cumulative public TCR beta family frequency, the authors identified those who carried CMV together with the relevant HLA.

Notes on this clonotype: Its antigen is unidentified. This may be a read error: a much more frequent sequence differs by one nucleotide.

Trimming took 9 bases from V and 0 from J, leaving 18 bases between them. Germline V lookup: CDR1 SNHLY, CDR2 FYNNEI. CDR3 length: 16 residues. MiXCR, applied by TCRdb to the reads, yields one record per CDR3 protein. The sample lists approximately 76,000 distinct CDR3 sequences; more than 20% were seen once. The sample in question was CD8+ T cells from cultured PBMCs, obtained from culture after CMV antigen stimulation. The V gene is TRBV2, the J gene TRBJ2-4; D not certain. This clonotype originated in a human donor in good health (CMV status not recorded). Some clones in this sample may be carry-over from other donors' samples. In nucleotides, the CDR3 is TGTGCCAGTCAGACCACGTGGAGCCTAGCCAAAAACATTCAGTACTTC. Its protein product is CASQTTWSLAKNIQYF.